The 5 T cell receptor beta chains listed next were all sequenced from one sample in a study of blood T cell repertoires in COVID-19. Some clones are missing from TCRdb's copy, which holds only in-frame ones; the method was immunoSEQ multiplex PCR. The sample lists under 200,000 clones, less than 85% occurring once. The source material was peripheral blood. The receptors were sampled from a woman at least 80 years old with acute or convalescent COVID-19.

This clone was observed a few times. The chain couples TRBV5-1 to TRBJ2-2; 9 bases map to TRBD1. The V and J ends lost 1 base and 7 bases, in that order; junction bases with no gene match: 5. Germline CDR1 reads SGHRS; CDR2 reads YFSETQ. CDR3 length: 15 residues. The CDR3 bases are TGCGCCAGCAGCTTGACACAGGGGGCTGGCGGGGAGCTGTTTTTT. Residues: CASSLTQGAGGELFF.

The J gene is TRBJ2-7, the V gene TRBV28, with 10 bases matching TRBD1. The V and J ends lost 7 bases and 5 bases, in that order; junction bases with no gene match: 20. The CDR3 is made up of 18 amino acids. From germline, CDR1 is MDHEN and CDR2 SYDVKM. The CDR3 coding sequence is TGTGCCAGCAATTATTACCTTACACAGGGGACAGGGGCGAACGAGCAGTACTTC. Translated: CASNYYLTQGTGANEQYF.

The chain uses TRBV2 and TRBJ2-3; D may be TRBD1 (5 bases). With 4 bases removed from V and 4 bases from J, the gap between germline ends came to 12 bases. The CDR3 consists of 14 residues. CDR1 is SNHLY and CDR2 is FYNNEI in the germline V gene. The DNA for the CDR3 is TGTGCCAGCAGTGCAACCCAAGGGGCAGATACGCAGTATTTT. Amino acids: CASSATQGADTQYF.

The chain couples TRBV2 to TRBJ1-3; no definite D call. Trimming took 4 bases from V and 0 from J, leaving 7 bases between them. Per the germline V gene, CDR1 is SNHLY and CDR2 is FYNNEI. The CDR3 covers 14 residues. CDR3 nucleotide sequence: TGTGCCAGCAGTGGGCCGCTCTCTGGAAACACCATATATTTT. It translates to CASSGPLSGNTIYF. The full variable domain, with the rest looked up from reference TRBV2 and TRBJ1-3, is EPEVTQTPSHQVTQMGQEVILRCVPISNHLYFYWYRQILGQKVEFLVSFYNNEISEKSEIFDDQFSVERPDGSNFTLKIRSTKLEDSAMYFCASSGPLSGNTIYFGEGSWLTVV.

The table lists this clone with a count of one. This chain uses TRBV28 with TRBJ1-2, with D tentatively TRBD1 (5 bases). Germline-derived CDR1 and CDR2 are MDHEN and SYDVKM. Trimming shortened V by 8 bases and J by 3 bases, and 19 bases separated the two germline ends. This CDR3 contains 15 residues. The DNA of the CDR3 is TGTGCCAGCGCCAACCGGGGGGGGTCGGACTATGGCTACACCTTC. This codes for CASANRGGSDYGYTF.